What follows are 26 T cell receptor beta chains derived from one specimen sequenced in a study of T cells after yellow fever vaccination. MiXCR was run by TCRdb on the 5' RACE reads, yielding one entry per CDR3 protein. The top ten hold roughly a sixth of the sample, which has 450,000 to 650,000 distinct CDR3 sequences, around a fifth seen once. Material: PBMCs, obtained roughly 23 days after the first yellow fever vaccination. The source is a man aged 18 to 35 who received the YFV17D yellow fever vaccine.

The chain joins TRBV20-1 to TRBJ2-3; D possibly uses TRBD1 or TRBD2 (5 bases each). Trimming removed 6 bases from V and 4 bases from J, with 20 bases in between. Germline V gene lookup returns CDR1 DFQATT and CDR2 SNEGSKA (reference sequence). This CDR3 has 15 residues. The CDR3, as DNA: TGCAGTGCAAACCGGGACCCCGGGTATGCAGATACGCAGTATTTT. It specifies CSANRDPGYADTQYF.

A few counts support this clonotype. This chain joins TRBV7-9 and TRBJ2-3, with TRBD1 identical over 8 bases. V was clipped by 10 bases and J by 1 base; unmatched bases: 7. The germline CDR1 and CDR2 sequences are SEHNR and FQNEAQ (reference sequence). The CDR3 has 14 residues. The CDR3 here is CAISDRDGTDTQYF. For the CDR3, the DNA is TGTGCCATCTCGGACAGGGACGGCACAGATACGCAGTATTTT. Drawing the rest from reference TRBV7-9 and TRBJ2-3, the complete variable domain is DTGVSQNPRHKITKRGQNVTFRCDPISEHNRLYWYRQTLGQGPEFLTYFQNEAQLEKSRLLSDRFSAERPKGSFSTLEIQRTEQGDSAMYLCAISDRDGTDTQYFGPGTRLTVL.

The chain joins TRBV29-1 to TRBJ2-5; D remains ambiguous. V gave up 4 bases and J gave up 2 bases, with 5 bases separating them. The CDR3 is 11 amino acids. Germline CDR1 is SQVTM and CDR2 is ANQGSEA. This chain's CDR3 is CSVGLQETQYF. CDR3 nucleotides: TGCAGCGTTGGTCTACAAGAGACCCAGTACTTC.

The chain employs TRBV6-6 and TRBJ1-1, with no clear D. CDR1 and CDR2 (germline): MNHNY, SVGAGI (reference sequence). V was pared by 7 bases and J by 4 bases, with 13 bases between. This CDR3 region has 13 residues. CDR3 residues: CASNPGSGTEAFF. DNA for the CDR3: TGTGCCAGCAACCCGGGATCGGGCACTGAAGCTTTCTTT.

The chain has TRBV5-6 and TRBJ2-6, with 12 positions matching TRBD1. V shed 5 bases, J shed 5 bases, and the junction held 11 bases outside the gene matches. The length of the CDR3 is 18 residues. CDR1 SGHDT and CDR2 YYEEEE come from the germline V gene. The CDR3 DNA reads as TGTGCCAGCAGGTTTCCCGGGACAGGGGGCGATAGGGCCAACGTCCTGACTTTC. It codes for CASRFPGTGGDRANVLTF.

This clonotype occurred a few times. This rearrangement joins TRBV21-1 to TRBJ2-1; the DNA was not compared with TRBD2, the D call given in the table. TRBV21-1 is listed as a pseudogene. This CDR3 comprises 15 residues. The CDR3 protein is CASSPGSGGWGEQFF. CDR3 sequence (DNA): TGTGCCAGCAGCCCGGGTAGCGGGGGTTGGGGTGAGCAGTTCTTC.

This clonotype was seen a few times. The chain has TRBV11-2 and TRBJ1-2; tentative D call: TRBD1 (6 bases). The V end lost 3 bases, the J end lost 6 bases, and 23 bases lay between the germline ends. CDR3 size: 17 residues. Germline-derived CDR1 and CDR2 are SGHAT and FQNNGV. CDR3 DNA: TGTGCCAGCAGCTTTGGGGGCGTGGCGGCCTGGGCGGATGGCTACACCTTC. This codes for CASSFGGVAAWADGYTF.

The table lists this clonotype with a few counts. The gene calls are TRBV4-1 and TRBJ2-4, with TRBD1 matching over 9 bases. CDR1 and CDR2 from the germline V gene are MGHRA and YSYEKL. V lost 0 bases, J lost 0 bases, and 6 bases stayed unmatched. The CDR3 has 18 amino acids. The CDR3, as DNA: TGCGCCAGCAGCCAAGAGGGACAGGGCCAACTAGCCAAAAACATTCAGTACTTC. Its translation is CASSQEGQGQLAKNIQYF.

This clonotype was found a few times. The chain carries TRBV28 and TRBJ2-7; D call uncertain. CDR3 size: 13 residues. V was shortened by 5 bases and J by 3 bases, with 11 bases between the two germline ends. Germline CDR1 MDHEN, CDR2 SYDVKM. The CDR3 reads CASSIAGRYEQYV. The CDR3 DNA reads as TGTGCCAGCAGTATCGCCGGACGCTACGAGCAGTACGTC.

This clonotype was found a few times. The chain is built from TRBV11-2 and TRBJ2-5; 7 bases are a match to TRBD2. This CDR3 has 14 amino acids. Germline CDR1 is SGHAT and CDR2 is FQNNGV. Trimming cost V 5 bases and J 3 bases; bases outside gene matches: 6. CDR3 in amino acids: CASSAWGGKETQYF. The CDR3 DNA reads as TGTGCCAGCAGCGCTTGGGGGGGGAAAGAGACCCAGTACTTC.

This clonotype came up a few times. The chain couples TRBV24-1 to TRBJ2-5; D possibly corresponds to TRBD2 (7 bases). Trimming removed 5 bases at V and 5 bases at J, with 17 bases between. CDR3 length: 15 residues. Germline V lookup: CDR1 KGHDR, CDR2 SFDVKD. The CDR3 DNA reads as TGTGCCACCAGTGGGGCGGCAGGGGAGGGGGAGACCCAGTACTTC. It is translated as CATSGAAGEGETQYF.

This clonotype has just a few counts. For the CDR3, the DNA is TGTGCCAGCAGCCCGATCGACAGTGATCGGGAGACCCAGTACTTC. Residues: CASSPIDSDRETQYF. The V and J genes are TRBV7-2 and TRBJ2-5; possibly TRBD1 for D (5 bases). V shed 5 bases and J shed 5 bases, with 18 bases lying between them. Germline CDR1 reads SGHTA; CDR2 reads FQGNSA. This CDR3 has 15 amino acids.

This chain connects TRBV7-8 to TRBJ2-2; D is unclear. Germline lookup yields CDR1 SGHVS and CDR2 FQNEAQ. Between the trimmed V and J ends, which lost 6 bases and 4 bases, there was a span of 9 bases. The CDR3 is 13 residues long. The CDR3 DNA follows: TGTGCCAGCAGGGAAGACGGCACCGGGGAGCTGTTTTTT. As protein: CASREDGTGELFF.

J is TRBJ2-1 and V is TRBV24-1, with D possibly TRBD1 on 5 matching bases. Per the germline V gene, CDR1 is KGHDR and CDR2 is SFDVKD. The germline V and J ends were trimmed by 4 bases and 0 bases, with 18 bases remaining between them. This CDR3 comprises 18 residues. This CDR3 reads CATSDPKGQGGSYNEQFF. For the CDR3, the DNA is TGTGCCACCAGTGACCCGAAGGGGCAGGGCGGCTCCTACAATGAGCAGTTCTTC.

On this clonotype: No conserved phenylalanine or tryptophan is present at the end of the CDR3, so a read error is the likely explanation. The rearrangement joins TRBV9 to TRBJ2-3, with 13 bases aligning to TRBD2. V trimming: 6 bases; J trimming: 0 bases; junction bases outside the gene matches: 7. Germline V gene data show CDR1 as SGDLS and CDR2 as YYNGEE. This CDR3 is 17 amino acids long. The CDR3: CASTRTTSGGSTDTQYV. Written as DNA, the CDR3 is TGTGCCAGCACCCGAACGACTAGCGGGGGGAGCACAGATACGCAGTATGTT.

The rearrangement uses TRBV10-3 and TRBJ2-3; the match to TRBD1 covers 10 bases. Per the germline V gene, CDR1 is ENHRY and CDR2 is SYGVKD. The CDR3 length is 15 residues. Trimming took 6 bases from V and 4 from J; bases not matched to a gene: 7. CDR3 bases: TGTGCCATCAGGGGACAGGGGATCCAGTCAGATACGCAGTATTTT. This codes for CAIRGQGIQSDTQYF.

The chain has TRBV28 and TRBJ2-1; possible D gene TRBD2, 5 bases. Germline-derived CDR1 and CDR2 are MDHEN and SYDVKM. This CDR3 is built from 16 residues. V dropped 1 base and J dropped 8 bases, with 18 bases sitting between them. The CDR3 DNA reads as TGTGCCAGCAGTTTATCTGGGCAGCGGTCTATCCATGAGCAGTTCTTC. This codes for CASSLSGQRSIHEQFF.

This clonotype was counted a few times. The chain has TRBV19 and TRBJ2-1; D possibly corresponds to TRBD1 (6 bases). The germline V gene has CDR1 LNHDA and CDR2 SQIVND (reference sequence). Trimming took off 3 bases at V and 8 bases at J, with 14 bases between the two ends. The CDR3 is made up of 14 amino acids. The CDR3 nucleotides read TGTGCCAGTAGTATGGGGGCCCGCGGATATGAGCAGTTCTTC. This translates into CASSMGARGYEQFF.

The rearrangement uses TRBV2 and TRBJ1-5; D not resolved. The CDR3 loop spans 17 amino acids. Germline V lookup: CDR1 SNHLY, CDR2 FYNNEI. V was pared by 2 bases and J by 6 bases, with 20 bases between. CDR3 in amino acids: CASSETGRPLDVQPQHF. The CDR3 coding sequence is TGTGCCAGCAGTGAAACCGGCCGGCCCCTAGACGTTCAGCCCCAGCATTTT.

The rearrangement joins TRBV20-1 to TRBJ2-5, with no clear D. V shed 1 base and J shed 3 bases, with 12 bases lying between them. CDR1 is DFQATT and CDR2 is SNEGSKA in the germline V gene (reference sequence). The CDR3 runs to 14 residues. The chain's CDR3 is CSARGGGGKETQYF. CDR3 coding DNA: TGCAGTGCTAGAGGTGGTGGCGGTAAAGAGACCCAGTACTTC.

J is TRBJ2-3 and V is TRBV7-2, with 7 bases that match TRBD1. The trim removed 5 bases at V and 5 bases at J, leaving 4 bases unmatched. The CDR3 is made up of 13 amino acids. Per the germline V gene, CDR1 is SGHTA and CDR2 is FQGNSA. CDR3 protein: CASSLQGLDTQYF. The CDR3 DNA follows: TGTGCCAGCAGCCTACAGGGGTTAGATACGCAGTATTTT.

This clonotype has just a few counts. J is TRBJ2-3 and V is TRBV11-2, with 10 bases fitting TRBD2. Trimming at V came to 6 bases and at J to 0 bases, leaving 12 bases not matched to a gene. The CDR3 is 18 amino acids. Germline V gives CDR1 SGHAT, CDR2 FQNNGV. The CDR3 nucleotides are TGTGCCAGCAGAGGTTCGGGAATAGCGGGGGGTAGCACAGATACGCAGTATTTT. It is translated as CASRGSGIAGGSTDTQYF.

This clonotype appeared many times. This chain uses TRBV12-3 or TRBV12-4 with TRBJ2-3; D call uncertain. The CDR3 loop spans 13 amino acids. V gave up 6 bases and J gave up 0 bases, with 7 bases separating them. CDR3 sequence (DNA): TGTGCCAGCAGCTTTTTGAGCACAGATACGCAGTATTTT. Its translation is CASSFLSTDTQYF.

This clonotype was counted a few times. V gene TRBV4-1 combines with J gene TRBJ1-1, with unresolved D. V lost 5 bases to trimming and J lost 3 bases, with 10 bases between them. CDR3 size: 13 residues. CDR1 MGHRA and CDR2 YSYEKL come from the germline V gene. The CDR3 loop is CASSSVDYTEAFF. DNA of the CDR3: TGCGCCAGCAGCTCGGTAGACTACACTGAAGCTTTCTTT.

The rearrangement uses TRBV7-6 and TRBJ2-7, with 8 bases that match TRBD1. J lost 3 bases, V lost 3 bases, and 13 bases had no gene match. The CDR3 is 17 residues long. Germline CDR1 and CDR2: SGHVS and FNYEAQ. CDR3 sequence reads: CASSLENRQGLGYEQYF. In DNA form, the CDR3 reads TGTGCCAGCAGCTTGGAGAACCGACAGGGGCTGGGCTACGAGCAGTACTTC. Using reference TRBV7-6 and TRBJ2-7 for the parts outside the CDR3, the full variable domain is GAGVSQSPRYKVTKRGQDVALRCDPISGHVSLYWYRQALGQGPEFLTYFNYEAQQDKSGLPNDRFSAERPEGSISTLTIQRTEQRDSAMYRCASSLENRQGLGYEQYFGPGTRLTVT.

This clonotype was counted between two and nine times. V usage is TRBV4-1 and J usage is TRBJ1-4; D not certain. V was shortened by 5 bases and J by 0 bases, with 10 bases between the two germline ends. The CDR3 sequence is 15 residues long. The germline CDR1 and CDR2 sequences are MGHRA and YSYEKL. The CDR3 protein is CASSATLTTNEKLFF. CDR3 DNA sequence: TGCGCCAGCAGCGCCACCCTAACAACTAATGAAAAACTGTTTTTT.